The sequence of this T cell receptor (beta chain) was determined in a study of monozygotic twins with inflammatory bowel disease. TCRdb reprocessed the 5' RACE reads, with one entry per CDR3 protein and no DNA. In total, the table holds under 350,000 distinct CDR3 sequences. CDR1 and CDR2 from the germline V gene are MDHEN and SYDVKM. The CDR3 contains 16 residues. The chain joins TRBV28 to TRBJ2-1; TCRdb reports TRBD2, a call that lacks DNA to check it against. The receptor comes from a human donor with ulcerative colitis or Crohn's disease, or a healthy co-twin of an affected twin (not recorded which). Sequenced sample: blood. The CDR3 sequence is CASSLPLTFSYNEQFF.